A selection of T cell receptor beta chains follows, all from one sample in a study of cytomegalovirus exposure and HLA in healthy donors. Data came from immunoSEQ multiplex PCR; TCRdb stores just in-frame clones and leaves some out. This sample's clone table lists over 100,000 clones. Material: PBMCs. Receptors originate from a man aged 40-49 years in good health and CMV-seropositive. Each CDR3 is given with its conserved first and last residue. The order of the fields is J gene, D gene, V gene, CDR3 protein, CDR3 DNA. The D gene is left open where the match is weak.

j_call: TRBJ2-5; d_call: TRBD2; v_call: TRBV7-2; cdr3_aa: CASSPGGRVGQETQYF; cdr3_nt: TGTGCCAGCAGCCCGGGGGGGAGGGTCGGTCAAGAGACCCAGTACTTC
j_call: TRBJ1-5; d_call: -; v_call: TRBV27; cdr3_aa: CASSERGGWSNQPQHF; cdr3_nt: TGTGCCAGCAGCGAAAGGGGGGGCTGGAGCAATCAGCCCCAGCATTTT
j_call: TRBJ1-5; d_call: -; v_call: TRBV4-3; cdr3_aa: CASSQDFEQPNQPQHF; cdr3_nt: TGCGCCAGCAGCCAAGATTTCGAACAGCCCAATCAGCCCCAGCATTTT
j_call: TRBJ2-1; d_call: TRBD1; v_call: TRBV14; cdr3_aa: CASSLTGGARYEQFF; cdr3_nt: TGTGCCAGCAGCTTAACAGGGGGAGCAAGATATGAGCAGTTCTTC
j_call: TRBJ2-7; d_call: -; v_call: TRBV18; cdr3_aa: CASSPPSRPSPYEQYF; cdr3_nt: TGTGCCAGCTCACCACCTAGCCGCCCGAGTCCCTACGAGCAGTACTTC
j_call: TRBJ2-3; d_call: -; v_call: TRBV5-1; cdr3_aa: CASSSLLEGSTDTQYF; cdr3_nt: TGCGCCAGCAGCTCCCTTCTGGAGGGTAGCACAGATACGCAGTATTTT
j_call: TRBJ2-2; d_call: TRBD1; v_call: TRBV2; cdr3_aa: CASSGGRTGVNTGELFF; cdr3_nt: TGTGCCAGCAGTGGGGGGCGGACAGGGGTAAACACCGGGGAGCTGTTTTTT
j_call: TRBJ2-1; d_call: -; v_call: TRBV19; cdr3_aa: CASTIYNEQFF; cdr3_nt: TGTGCCAGTACAATCTACAATGAGCAGTTCTTC
j_call: TRBJ2-3; d_call: -; v_call: TRBV11-2; cdr3_aa: CASSLGAGTDTQYF; cdr3_nt: TGTGCCAGCAGCTTAGGGGCGGGAACAGATACGCAGTATTTT
j_call: TRBJ2-3; d_call: -; v_call: TRBV6-6; cdr3_aa: CASNYGSPDTQYF; cdr3_nt: TGTGCCAGCAACTACGGATCCCCAGATACGCAGTATTTT
j_call: TRBJ2-2; d_call: -; v_call: TRBV27; cdr3_aa: CASSLGWGADTGELFF; cdr3_nt: TGTGCCAGCAGTTTAGGTTGGGGAGCGGACACCGGGGAGCTGTTTTTT
j_call: TRBJ1-5; d_call: -; v_call: TRBV28; cdr3_aa: CASSLERRGYTQPQHF; cdr3_nt: TGTGCCAGCAGTCTAGAACGGCGGGGATACACTCAGCCCCAGCATTTT
j_call: TRBJ2-2; d_call: -; v_call: TRBV10-3; cdr3_aa: CAAWTPSNTGELFF; cdr3_nt: TGTGCCGCTTGGACACCGTCGAACACCGGGGAGCTGTTTTTT
j_call: TRBJ1-2; d_call: TRBD1; v_call: TRBV4-3; cdr3_aa: CASSQEQGYGYTF; cdr3_nt: TGCGCCAGCAGCCAAGAACAGGGGTATGGCTACACCTTC
j_call: TRBJ1-2; d_call: TRBD1; v_call: TRBV7-9; cdr3_aa: CASSLAGTVKGYTF; cdr3_nt: TGTGCCAGCAGCTTGGCCGGGACAGTTAAGGGCTACACCTTC
j_call: TRBJ2-7; d_call: TRBD2; v_call: TRBV5-6; cdr3_aa: CASSRTREMSYEQYF; cdr3_nt: TGTGCCAGCAGCCGGACTAGAGAGATGTCCTACGAGCAGTACTTC
j_call: TRBJ2-7; d_call: TRBD1; v_call: TRBV28; cdr3_aa: CASSFSQPGQEKQYF; cdr3_nt: TGTGCCAGCAGTTTCTCCCAACCCGGACAGGAGAAGCAGTACTTC
j_call: TRBJ2-1; d_call: -; v_call: TRBV7-9; cdr3_aa: CASKALSYNEQFF; cdr3_nt: TGTGCCAGCAAAGCCCTCTCCTACAATGAGCAGTTCTTC
j_call: TRBJ2-3; d_call: -; v_call: TRBV5-1; cdr3_aa: CASSLDSGLSTDTQYF; cdr3_nt: TGCGCCAGCAGCTTGGACAGCGGCCTCAGCACAGATACGCAGTATTTT
j_call: TRBJ1-3; d_call: -; v_call: TRBV5-6; cdr3_aa: CASSGGLTGNTIYF; cdr3_nt: TGTGCCAGCAGCGGGGGACTGACTGGAAACACCATATATTTT
j_call: TRBJ2-5; d_call: TRBD1; v_call: TRBV30; cdr3_aa: CAWSLQGARETQYF; cdr3_nt: TGTGCCTGGAGCTTACAGGGGGCGCGGGAGACCCAGTACTTC
j_call: TRBJ2-3; d_call: -; v_call: TRBV4-1; cdr3_aa: CASSLGGTQYF; cdr3_nt: TGCGCCAGCAGCCTGGGGGGTACGCAGTATTTT
j_call: TRBJ2-7; d_call: -; v_call: TRBV5-1; cdr3_aa: CASTAGTSTHEQYF; cdr3_nt: TGCGCCAGCACAGCGGGTACTTCCACACACGAGCAGTACTTC
j_call: TRBJ2-5; d_call: TRBD2; v_call: TRBV6-5; cdr3_aa: CASSYSSGRETQYF; cdr3_nt: TGTGCCAGCAGTTACTCGAGCGGGAGAGAGACCCAGTACTTC